The source of this T cell receptor (beta chain) is a study of shared clonotypes between healthy human individuals. Background on the study: Per donor, CD8 memory used one plate, CD8 naive used two, CD4 memory used three and CD4 naive used three.

In the naive CD8 group, cells lacked CD45RO and were positively selected for CCR7, so terminally differentiated effector memory CD45RA+ cells were left out. CDR1 and CDR2 from the germline V gene are SEHNR and FQNEAQ (reference sequence). V dropped 0 bases and J dropped 2 bases, with 10 bases sitting between them. The length of the CDR3 is 15 residues. Profiling relied on immunoSEQ multiplex PCR, and the TCRdb table lists in-frame clones only, not all of them. The top ten clones hold about 1.5% of a sample with about 2,100,000 clones, around 93% of them seen once. The rearrangement joins TRBV7-9 to TRBJ1-2, with D unresolved. The TCR was taken from a man between 18 and 35 years old in good health. Some clones in this sample may be carry-over from other donors' samples. Sequences were obtained from naive CD8+ T cells from PBMCs. CDR3 DNA: TGTGCCAGCAGCTTAGCGTTTAAAGGAAACTATGGCTACACCTTC. Translating gives CASSLAFKGNYGYTF.